The sample holds a few counts of the clone carrying this T cell receptor (beta chain). Its antigen is not identified. This specimen comes from a study of cytomegalovirus exposure and HLA in healthy donors. The PCR had 60 Vbeta and 13 Jbeta primers. In the original workflow: In a later analysis, some 11 million of about 80 million unique beta chains occurred in at least two donors. Sequencing used immunoSEQ multiplex PCR; TCRdb keeps in-frame clones, though not all of them. Clonal size and the V and J genes are those of that table, whereas D and trimming came from the DNA. This table has about 200,000 clones, 60% to 80% appearing once. The study's findings and limits: Accurate prediction of HLA-A and HLA-B alleles (for most subjects) was reportedly achieved from TCR beta sequences. The study flagged 150 to 200 TCR beta chains as cytomegalovirus-associated. Segments of the TCR beta V type were, in most cases, productive about 90% or about 30% of the time in an earlier analysis.

The germline V gene has CDR1 MGHRA and CDR2 YSYEKL. The CDR3 loop spans 14 amino acids. Between the trimmed V and J ends, which lost 2 bases and 2 bases, there was a span of 7 bases. Sequencing was performed on PBMCs. This chain joins TRBV4-1 and TRBJ1-5; the D gene is possibly TRBD1 (5 bases). This clonotype was sampled from a male donor in good health and CMV-seronegative. For the CDR3, the DNA is TGCGCCAGCAGCCAACCGGGGGGCAATCAGCCCCAGCATTTT. Protein sequence: CASSQPGGNQPQHF.